The 24 T cell receptor beta chains below all came from one sample that was sequenced in a study of blood T cells in healthy people across ages. A J-beta primer mix and a sample-barcoded 5' primer were used in a second PCR of roughly 7 to 12 cycles. TCRdb redid the calling of the 5' RACE reads with MiXCR, one entry per CDR3 protein. The data hold about 830,000 distinct CDR3 sequences, with approximately 65% observed a single time. Sequenced: blood. All receptors derive from a man aged 30-40 years in good health.

This clonotype came up a few times. The CDR3: CASTLPGGGYYNEQFF. In nucleotides, the CDR3 is TGTGCCAGCACCCTCCCGGGAGGAGGGTACTACAATGAGCAGTTCTTC. The V call is TRBV5-6, the J call TRBJ2-1; 7 nucleotides agree with TRBD2. The germline CDR1 and CDR2 sequences are SGHDT and YYEEEE. V shed 6 bases, J shed 3 bases, and the junction held 12 bases outside the gene matches. This CDR3 is 16 amino acids long.

This chain's CDR3 is CASSFTSGGAHEQFF. CDR3 nucleotides: TGTGCCAGCAGTTTTACGAGCGGGGGGGCCCATGAGCAGTTCTTC. V and J are TRBV28 and TRBJ2-1; 10 bases match TRBD2. Per the germline V gene, CDR1 is MDHEN and CDR2 is SYDVKM. V gave up 3 bases and J gave up 8 bases; unmatched junction bases: 7. The CDR3 contains 15 residues.

J is TRBJ1-2 and V is TRBV12-3 or TRBV12-4; TRBD1 matches 7 bases. The CDR3 sequence is 15 residues long. The trim removed 3 bases at V and 2 bases at J, leaving 6 bases unmatched. The CDR3 here is CASSLWNRGNYGYTF. The CDR3 DNA is TGTGCCAGCAGTTTGTGGAACAGGGGCAACTATGGCTACACCTTC.

Comment on this clonotype: The junction does not match germline at one end; this may be a read error. The genes are TRBV5-1 and TRBJ1-2; D unclear. Germline V gene sequence: CDR1 SGHRS, CDR2 YFSETQ. The CDR3 totals 14 residues. The CDR3 spells CASSLAQQTYGHTF. The CDR3 region has the DNA TGCGCCAGCAGCTTGGCACAGCAGACATATGGCCACACCTTC.

This clonotype was observed a handful of times. CDR3 sequence reads: CASSPPGSWETQYF. The CDR3 DNA follows: TGTGCCAGCAGTCCACCAGGGTCCTGGGAGACCCAGTACTTC. The genes are TRBV6-2 or TRBV6-3 and TRBJ2-5; D may be TRBD1 (5 bases). Germline values: CDR1 MNHEY, CDR2 SVGEGT. Trimming removed 5 bases at V and 5 bases at J, with 15 bases between. The CDR3 loop spans 14 amino acids.

This clonotype was seen a single time. The chain is built from TRBV7-9 and TRBJ2-5; TRBD1 matches 7 bases. In germline, CDR1 is SEHNR, CDR2 FQNEAQ (reference sequence). This CDR3 has 16 residues. The ends lost 3 bases at V and 1 base at J; junction bases unmatched: 8. The CDR3: CASSFGSDRLQETQYF. In DNA, the CDR3 is TGTGCCAGCAGCTTTGGGTCGGACAGGCTCCAAGAGACCCAGTACTTC.

The chain joins TRBV7-2 to TRBJ2-1; D not certain. The CDR3 spans 15 residues. V lost 9 bases to trimming and J lost 2 bases, with 17 bases between them. The germline V gene has CDR1 SGHTA and CDR2 FQGNSA. DNA for the CDR3: TGTGCCAGTCAACCAGTAGGACCGCCCTACAATGAGCAGTTCTTC. Residues: CASQPVGPPYNEQFF.

This chain connects TRBV5-1 to TRBJ2-5; no definite D call. The CDR3 has 15 amino acids. Germline values: CDR1 SGHRS, CDR2 YFSETQ. Trimming removed 1 base at V and 1 base at J, with 11 bases between. The CDR3: CASSLSNSVQETQYF. In DNA form, the CDR3 reads TGCGCCAGCAGCTTGTCCAACTCAGTCCAAGAGACCCAGTACTTC.

This chain joins TRBV5-1 and TRBJ2-3; possible D gene TRBD1, 5 bases. The CDR3 sequence is 14 residues long. Germline CDR1 SGHRS, CDR2 YFSETQ. V was trimmed by 6 bases and J by 3 bases, leaving 14 bases between them. Here the CDR3 DNA reads TGCGCCAGCACCCTGGGGCAGGAGACAGATACGCAGTATTTT. Its translation is CASTLGQETDTQYF. Supplemented by reference TRBV5-1 and TRBJ2-3, the full variable domain reads KAGVTQTPRYLIKTRGQQVTLSCSPISGHRSVSWYQQTPGQGLQFLFEYFSETQRNKGNFPGRFSGRQFSNSRSEMNVSTLELGDSALYLCASTLGQETDTQYFGPGTRLTVL.

The count of this clonotype is one. This chain uses TRBV7-6 with TRBJ2-7, with D maybe TRBD2 (6 bases). The CDR3 spans 17 residues. V dropped 2 bases and J dropped 2 bases, with 19 bases sitting between them. The germline gives CDR1 SGHVS, CDR2 FNYEAQ. The CDR3 region has the DNA TGTGCCAGCAGCTTATTAAGGGTGGAGGGGATCCCCTACGAGCAGTACTTC. Protein: CASSLLRVEGIPYEQYF.

This clonotype has only a few counts. The gene calls are TRBV7-9 and TRBJ1-5; 7 bases map to TRBD1. CDR3 length: 14 residues. CDR1 SEHNR and CDR2 FQNEAQ come from the germline V gene (reference sequence). Trimming at V came to 4 bases and at J to 5 bases, leaving 5 bases not matched to a gene. The CDR3 nucleotides read TGTGCCAGCAGCTCAACAGGGGACCATCAGCCCCAGCATTTT. Encoded protein: CASSSTGDHQPQHF. Based on the CDR3 plus reference TRBV7-9 and TRBJ1-5, the full variable domain is DTGVSQNPRHKITKRGQNVTFRCDPISEHNRLYWYRQTLGQGPEFLTYFQNEAQLEKSRLLSDRFSAERPKGSFSTLEIQRTEQGDSAMYLCASSSTGDHQPQHFGDGTRLSIL.

This clonotype was detected only a few times. V gene TRBV14 combines with J gene TRBJ2-7; D could derive from TRBD1 or TRBD2 (6 bases each). CDR3 length equals 13 residues. Trimming took 2 bases from V and 5 from J, leaving 10 bases between them. CDR1 is SGHDN and CDR2 is FVKESK in the germline V gene. The CDR3 loop is CASSQWGADEQYF. The CDR3 DNA follows: TGTGCCAGCAGCCAATGGGGGGCGGACGAGCAGTACTTC.

This clonotype has only a few counts. This CDR3 is CAISEWSSGAEETQYF. CDR3 nucleotide sequence: TGTGCCATCAGTGAGTGGAGTAGCGGGGCAGAAGAGACCCAGTACTTC. The chain joins TRBV10-3 to TRBJ2-5, with 8 bases aligning to TRBD2. CDR1 ENHRY and CDR2 SYGVKD come from the germline V gene. The CDR3 consists of 16 residues. Losses at the gene ends were 1 base for V and 3 bases for J; bases not matched to a gene: 7.

The V call is TRBV6-5, the J call TRBJ2-5; 10 bases are a match to TRBD1. This CDR3 has 16 residues. Germline V gene sequence: CDR1 MNHEY, CDR2 SVGAGI. The V and J ends lost 4 bases and 4 bases, in that order; junction bases with no gene match: 9. The CDR3 loop is CASSSQDRGIGETQYF. In nucleotides, the CDR3 is TGTGCCAGCAGTTCCCAGGACAGGGGGATTGGAGAGACCCAGTACTTC.

This clonotype has more than one count but fewer than ten. The rearrangement uses TRBV7-9 and TRBJ2-7; D not resolved. Trimming removed 4 bases at V and 1 base at J, with 8 bases between. Germline CDR1 SEHNR, CDR2 FQNEAQ (reference sequence). This CDR3 has 13 amino acids. CDR3 region: CASSSDVSYEQYF. DNA for the CDR3: TGTGCCAGCAGCTCGGACGTATCCTACGAGCAGTACTTC. The full variable domain, rest sourced from reference TRBV7-9 and TRBJ2-7, is DTGVSQNPRHKITKRGQNVTFRCDPISEHNRLYWYRQTLGQGPEFLTYFQNEAQLEKSRLLSDRFSAERPKGSFSTLEIQRTEQGDSAMYLCASSSDVSYEQYFGPGTRLTVT.

The rearrangement links TRBV3-1 to TRBJ2-1, with D uncertain. The ends were cut back, 4 bases at V and 4 bases at J, with 11 bases in the middle. CDR3 length equals 14 residues. CDR1 is LGHDT and CDR2 is YNNKEL in the germline V gene (reference sequence). The CDR3: CASSPAVGYNEQFF. The CDR3 nucleotides read TGTGCCAGCAGCCCCGCGGTGGGATACAATGAGCAGTTCTTC.

The chain is built from TRBV12-3 or TRBV12-4 and TRBJ1-1; 9 bases fit TRBD1. Germline trimming cut 4 bases from V and 6 bases from J; bases unmatched to any gene: 6. The CDR3 length is 14 residues. The chain's CDR3 is CASSSGTGSPEAFF. CDR3 sequence (DNA): TGTGCCAGCAGTTCCGGGACAGGGTCCCCTGAAGCTTTCTTT.

V gene TRBV7-3 combines with J gene TRBJ1-1, with 7 bases that match TRBD1. CDR1 is SGHTA and CDR2 is FQGTGA in the germline V gene. CDR3 length: 16 amino acids. Trimming cost V 2 bases and J 3 bases; bases outside gene matches: 9. For the CDR3, the DNA is TGTGCCAGCAGCTTAGGGGTAGGGGGCGCAGACACTGAAGCTTTCTTT. It codes for CASSLGVGGADTEAFF.

The J gene is TRBJ2-3, the V gene TRBV7-2; 8 bases fit TRBD1. The J segment lost 1 base and the V segment lost 5 bases, leaving 5 bases of the junction unmatched. The germline CDR1 and CDR2 sequences are SGHTA and FQGNSA. The CDR3 is 15 amino acids. The CDR3: CASSASGQGTDTQYF. Written as DNA, the CDR3 is TGTGCCAGCAGCGCCTCGGGACAGGGCACAGATACGCAGTATTTT.

V is TRBV4-1 and J is TRBJ2-5; D tentatively fits TRBD1 or TRBD2 (5 bases each). The better agreement between TRBJ2-7 and the DNA end casts doubt on the J call. Germline-derived CDR1 and CDR2 are MGHRA and YSYEKL. This CDR3 is built from 13 residues. CDR3 sequence: CASSQGDPYEQYF. In nucleotides, the CDR3 is TGCGCCAGCAGCCAAGGGGACCCTTACGAGCAGTACTTC.

V and J are TRBV27 and TRBJ2-2; 9 positions agree with TRBD1. The V gene's germline CDR1 is MNHEY and CDR2 SMNVEV (reference sequence). The CDR3 contains 18 residues. Trimming took 4 bases from V and 3 from J; bases not matched to a gene: 12. The CDR3 nucleotides read TGTGCCAGCAGTTCATCCGACAGGGGGTATGGGGACACCGGGGAGCTGTTTTTT. This sequence encodes CASSSSDRGYGDTGELFF.

The V gene is TRBV20-1, the J gene TRBJ2-7, with D tentatively TRBD2 (7 bases). V was cut by 0 bases and J by 10 bases, with 19 bases left in between. The V gene's germline CDR1 is DFQATT and CDR2 SNEGSKA (reference sequence). CDR3 size: 14 residues. CDR3 sequence: CSARDGGAQEAQYF. In nucleotides, the CDR3 is TGCAGTGCTAGAGATGGGGGGGCCCAAGAGGCCCAGTACTTC.

This sequence joins TRBV5-1 and TRBJ2-1; the D is unclear. The V end was cut by 4 bases, the J end by 7 bases, with 9 bases between. The CDR3 is made up of 12 amino acids. The V gene's germline CDR1 is SGHRS and CDR2 YFSETQ. This CDR3 reads CASSDNGNEQFF. CDR3 nucleotides: TGCGCCAGCAGCGACAACGGGAATGAGCAGTTCTTC.

This clonotype has only a few counts. This chain uses TRBV6-6 with TRBJ1-2; TRBD1 agrees at 8 bases. Trimming took 0 bases from V and 2 from J; bases not matched to a gene: 2. The CDR3 length is 15 residues. Germline CDR1 and CDR2: MNHNY and SVGAGI (reference sequence). Here the CDR3 reads CASSYSTGENYGYTF. The CDR3 nucleotides are TGTGCCAGCAGTTACTCGACAGGGGAGAACTATGGCTACACCTTC.